The rows below give T cell receptor beta chains drawn from one sample of a study of T cells in Graves' hyperthyroidism and ophthalmopathy. TCRdb independently ran MiXCR on the multiplex PCR reads; one entry per CDR3 protein. The sample carries around 700,000 distinct CDR3 sequences, about 17% recorded once. Sequenced input: blood. Receptors were obtained from a woman aged 50 to 60 with Graves' hyperthyroidism that later progressed to Graves' ophthalmopathy. Both conserved end residues are part of each CDR3. A D gene is named only where the DNA matches it firmly. Not all rows give a size; the values are once, few, many and, for expanded clones, a class.

V: TRBV5-1; length: 14; D: NA; size: few; J: TRBJ2-3; CDR3: CASTEGGPGDTQYF; DNA: TGCGCCAGCACGGAGGGGGGGCCTGGAGATACACAGTATTTT
V: TRBV7-2; length: 16; D: NA; size: once; J: TRBJ1-3; CDR3: CASSLDRKNSGNTIYF; DNA: TGTGCCAGCAGCTTAGACCGGAAAAACTCTGGAAACACCATATATTTT
V: TRBV27; length: 16; D: TRBD1; size: NA; J: TRBJ1-5; CDR3: CASSARQGARGQPQHF; DNA: TGTGCCAGCAGTGCCCGACAGGGGGCGCGGGGGCAGCCCCAGCATTTT
V: TRBV19; length: 13; D: NA; size: NA; J: TRBJ1-1; CDR3: CASSIVGITEAFF; DNA: TGTGCCAGTAGTATAGTGGGTATCACTGAAGCTTTCTTT
V: TRBV6-6; length: 20; D: TRBD1; size: many; J: TRBJ1-2; CDR3: CASSYSMPAGGQGVSGGYTF; DNA: TGTGCCAGCAGTTACTCGATGCCGGCAGGCGGACAGGGGGTATCAGGAGGCTACACCTTC
V: TRBV27; length: 15; D: NA; size: many; J: TRBJ1-1; CDR3: CASSLSPSVNTEAFF; DNA: TGTGCCAGCAGTTTATCTCCCTCTGTGAACACTGAAGCTTTCTTT
V: TRBV5-4; length: 15; D: TRBD1; size: NA; J: TRBJ2-5; CDR3: CASTHEGAGQETQYF; DNA: TGTGCCAGCACCCACGAGGGGGCCGGCCAAGAGACCCAGTACTTC
V: TRBV6-1; length: 11; D: TRBD1; size: NA; J: TRBJ2-1; CDR3: CASDRANEQFF; DNA: TGTGCCAGTGACAGGGCAAATGAGCAGTTCTTC
V: TRBV20-1; length: 12; D: TRBD1; size: many; J: TRBJ1-5; CDR3: CSARQGGQPQHF; DNA: TGCAGTGCCAGACAGGGTGGGCAGCCCCAGCATTTT
V: TRBV6-1; length: 14; D: NA; size: NA; J: TRBJ1-5; CDR3: CASSSTSSNQPQHF; DNA: TGTGCCAGCAGTTCGACATCCAGCAATCAGCCCCAGCATTTT
V: TRBV7-2; length: 14; D: TRBD1; size: few; J: TRBJ2-5; CDR3: CASSLGQGVETQYF; DNA: TGTGCCAGCAGCTTGGGACAGGGGGTGGAGACCCAGTACTTC
V: TRBV6-1; length: 14; D: NA; size: many; J: TRBJ2-7; CDR3: CAISPGLAPYEQYF; DNA: TGTGCCATCTCACCCGGGCTGGCCCCCTACGAGCAGTACTTC
V: TRBV19; length: 15; D: NA; size: NA; J: TRBJ1-3; CDR3: CASRPRAVSGNTIYF; DNA: TGTGCCAGTCGGCCCCGTGCCGTCTCTGGAAACACCATATATTTT
V: TRBV11-3; length: 14; D: NA; size: many; J: TRBJ1-2; CDR3: CASSFDGANYGYTF; DNA: TGTGCCAGCAGCTTCGACGGTGCAAACTATGGCTACACCTTC
V: TRBV20-1; length: 15; D: NA; size: few; J: TRBJ1-4; CDR3: CSAEGMEATNEKLFF; DNA: TGCAGTGCCGAAGGCATGGAAGCAACTAATGAAAAACTGTTTTTT
V: TRBV7-2; length: 15; D: NA; size: few; J: TRBJ1-5; CDR3: CASSATGGSNQPQHF; DNA: TGTGCCAGCAGCGCGACAGGTGGGAGCAATCAGCCCCAGCATTTT
V: TRBV30; length: 14; D: NA; size: many; J: TRBJ1-1; CDR3: CAWSVNPANTEAFF; DNA: TGTGCCTGGAGTGTAAATCCCGCGAACACTGAAGCTTTCTTT
V: TRBV2; length: 14; D: TRBD1; size: many; J: TRBJ2-2; CDR3: CASSDRTGAGELFF; DNA: TGTGCCAGCAGCGATAGGACAGGGGCCGGGGAGCTGTTTTTT
V: TRBV12-3/TRBV12-4; length: 15; D: TRBD1; size: many; J: TRBJ1-2; CDR3: CASSLAGQGHKGYTF; DNA: TGTGCCAGCAGTTTAGCGGGACAGGGGCATAAGGGCTACACCTTC
V: TRBV12-3/TRBV12-4; length: 13; D: TRBD1; size: few; J: TRBJ1-2; CDR3: CASSLMAGGGYTF; DNA: TGTGCCAGCAGTTTGATGGCAGGGGGAGGCTACACCTTC
V: TRBV20-1; length: 15; D: TRBD2; size: many; J: TRBJ2-5; CDR3: CSARGASGTPETQYF; DNA: TGCAGTGCTAGAGGGGCTAGCGGTACCCCGGAGACCCAGTACTTC
V: TRBV5-1; length: 13; D: NA; size: few; J: TRBJ2-7; CDR3: CASSFRGPLLQYF; DNA: TGCGCCAGCAGCTTCCGCGGGCCTCTCTTGCAGTACTTC
V: TRBV18; length: 16; D: TRBD1; size: many; J: TRBJ1-3; CDR3: CASSPRTGVSGNTIYF; DNA: TGTGCCAGCTCACCTAGGACAGGCGTCTCTGGAAACACCATATATTTT
V: TRBV10-3; length: 15; D: NA; size: many; J: TRBJ1-2; CDR3: CAISELGTSNYGYTF; DNA: TGTGCCATCAGTGAGCTCGGGACATCTAACTATGGCTACACCTTC